This T cell receptor (beta chain) came from a study of control samples from healthy donors and cancer patients (dated by TCRdb to the early 2020s). CDR1 SEHNR and CDR2 FQNEAQ were looked up in the germline V gene (reference sequence). The trim is 1 base for V and 1 base for J, with a gap of 11 bases between the germline ends. The CDR3 sequence holds 16 residues, the cysteine and phenylalanine included. Just CDR3 DNA is preserved here, 48 bases in frame from base 1. The method was the immunoSEQ multiplex PCR assay. TCRdb re-hosts the immuneACCESS table, in-frame sequences only. Its copies lack some clones; in the studies checked, an unresolved V gene accounts for under half of them, and the cause for the rest is not known. A total of about 85,000 clones appear in this sample, 85% to 90% of them only once. The leading ten clones occupy roughly 7.6% of the sample. About this clone itself: This receptor's antigen is unknown. No much larger clone exists at a distance of one base, and base qualities are not known.

Rearrangement joined TRBV7-9 to TRBJ1-3, with no confident D gene call. The source material was blood. The sequence derives from a woman in her sixties or seventies in good health. The CDR3 region: CASSLGREGSGNTIYF. The base sequence is TGTGCCAGCAGCTTAGGACGCGAAGGGTCTGGAAACACCATATATTTT.